This TCR beta chain was observed in a study of siplizumab effects on memory and regulatory T cells. The V gene's germline CDR1 is LNHNV and CDR2 YYDKDF (reference sequence). The CDR3 covers 15 residues. Trimming cost V 1 base and J 0 bases, with 7 bases left between them. TCRdb's table, derived via immunoSEQ multiplex PCR, lists solely in-frame clones and lacks some. The sample comprises about 100,000 clones, about 95% of which are singletons, and 0.55% to 0.65% rests with the top ten. This sequence joins TRBV15 and TRBJ1-5; D is uncertain. This TCR derives from a human donor in good health. Sequenced sample: Tregs sorted from blood. The CDR3: CATSRVWDSNQPQHF. Here the CDR3 DNA reads TGTGCCACCAGCAGAGTGTGGGATAGCAATCAGCCCCAGCATTTT.